The rows below give T cell receptor beta chains drawn from one sample of a study of T cells after yellow fever vaccination. TCRdb re-called the 5' RACE reads through MiXCR, storing one row per CDR3 protein. The profile covers under 150,000 distinct CDR3 sequences, with more than 6% appearing a single time and roughly 0.73% taken by the ten largest. This material consisted of CD4+ T cells sorted from PBMCs, taken 5 days after the yellow fever booster vaccination. These receptors all come from a man younger than 40 who received the YFV17D yellow fever vaccine. CDR3s include the opening cysteine and the closing phenylalanine or tryptophan. The D gene is left open where the match is weak. For some rows the clone size is stated as once, few or many, or as a class when expanded; others skip it.

clone size	V gene	J gene	D gene	CDR3 protein	CDR3 DNA
few	TRBV20-1	TRBJ2-1	-	CSAVGLEVSYNEQFF	TGCAGTGCTGTCGGGCTAGAAGTCTCTTACAATGAGCAGTTCTTC
many	TRBV20-1	TRBJ1-6	-	CSASKGTSYNSPLHF	TGCAGTGCTAGTAAAGGGACCTCCTATAATTCACCCCTCCACTTT
many	TRBV5-5	TRBJ1-4	TRBD1	CASSQTGQATNEKLFF	TGTGCCAGCAGCCAGACGGGACAGGCAACTAATGAAAAACTGTTTTTT
many	TRBV2	TRBJ2-5	-	CASSEALSGGETQYF	TGTGCCAGCAGTGAAGCGCTTAGTGGGGGAGAGACCCAGTACTTC
few	TRBV5-1	TRBJ2-1	TRBD2	CASSSSSGSSCNEQFF	TGCGCCAGCAGCTCCTCTAGCGGGAGTAGTTGTAATGAGCAGTTCTTC
many	TRBV20-1	TRBJ2-6	-	CSAASRSSGANVLTF	TGCAGTGCTGCCTCTAGGAGTTCTGGGGCCAACGTCCTGACTTTC
many	TRBV18	TRBJ2-7	TRBD2	CASSPLVRGTSGTYEQYF	TGTGCCAGCTCACCACTGGTCCGCGGGACTAGCGGGACCTACGAGCAGTACTTC
-	TRBV20-1	TRBJ2-7	TRBD2	CSAKGLDRYEQYF	TGCAGTGCTAAGGGACTAGATCGTTACGAGCAGTACTTC
few	TRBV19	TRBJ1-5	-	CASSTQSSNQPQHF	TGTGCCAGTAGTACACAGTCCAGCAATCAGCCCCAGCATTTT
many	TRBV2	TRBJ1-1	-	CASSEITEAFF	TGTGCCAGCAGTGAGATCACTGAAGCTTTCTTT
many	TRBV18	TRBJ2-5	-	CASSPYSRQETQYF	TGTGCCAGCTCACCATACTCTAGGCAAGAGACCCAGTACTTC
many	TRBV4-3	TRBJ2-7	-	CASSQDGEGPREQYF	TGCGCCAGCAGCCAAGATGGAGAGGGGCCTAGGGAGCAGTACTTC
many	TRBV29-1	TRBJ2-7	-	CSAGQTYEQYF	TGCAGCGCCGGACAGACCTACGAGCAGTACTTC
many	TRBV10-3	TRBJ2-1	-	CAISQLAQLNEQFF	TGTGCCATCAGCCAACTAGCCCAGCTCAATGAGCAGTTCTTC
many	TRBV18	TRBJ2-7	TRBD1	CASSQTRGQVLYEQYF	TGTGCCAGCTCACAGACTAGGGGACAGGTCTTGTACGAGCAGTACTTC
many	TRBV5-8	TRBJ1-6	-	CASSKLLSGSNSPLHF	TGTGCCAGCAGCAAGCTTCTCAGTGGATCCAATTCACCCCTCCACTTT
few	TRBV12-3/TRBV12-4	TRBJ1-3	-	CASSPNSGNTIYF	TGTGCCAGCAGTCCCAACTCTGGAAACACCATATATTTT
many	TRBV19	TRBJ2-1	-	CASSALLRRRFNEQFF	TGTGCCAGTAGTGCTCTCCTTAGAAGACGGTTCAATGAGCAGTTCTTC
many	TRBV6-5	TRBJ2-7	TRBD2	CASSSLAGVVGEQYF	TGTGCCAGCAGTTCTCTGGCGGGAGTGGTAGGCGAGCAGTACTTC
-	TRBV5-1	TRBJ2-7	-	CASSFELRGEQYF	TGCGCCAGCAGCTTTGAACTACGAGGCGAGCAGTACTTC
many	TRBV19	TRBJ2-1	-	CASSIAQGWEQFF	TGTGCCAGTAGTATAGCACAGGGATGGGAGCAGTTCTTC
many	TRBV6-5	TRBJ2-3	TRBD1	CASSYRGRTDTQYF	TGTGCCAGCAGCTACAGGGGTCGCACAGATACGCAGTATTTT
many	TRBV20-1	TRBJ2-5	TRBD2	CSARSSGIKTQYF	TGCAGTGCTAGGTCTAGCGGGATAAAGACCCAGTACTTC
many	TRBV28	TRBJ2-1	TRBD2	CASSLGLAGVGEQFF	TGTGCCAGCTCACTAGGACTAGCGGGAGTAGGTGAGCAGTTCTTC
many	TRBV7-6	TRBJ2-3	-	CASSLLGGVNTDTQYF	TGTGCCAGCAGCTTGTTGGGGGGAGTGAACACAGATACGCAGTATTTT
-	TRBV12-3/TRBV12-4	TRBJ2-5	-	CASSLRVPSQETQYF	TGTGCCAGCAGTTTGAGGGTGCCTTCCCAAGAGACCCAGTACTTC
-	TRBV15	TRBJ2-7	-	CATSRGQAEQYF	TGTGCCACCAGCAGAGGTCAAGCGGAGCAGTACTTC
-	TRBV20-1	TRBJ2-3	TRBD2	CSARPPGLAGGQGDTQYF	TGCAGTGCTAGACCGCCGGGACTAGCGGGAGGGCAAGGAGATACGCAGTATTTT
-	TRBV3-1	TRBJ1-2	-	CASSPREVSGYTF	TGTGCCAGCAGCCCTCGGGAAGTGAGTGGCTACACCTTC
many	TRBV10-3	TRBJ2-5	TRBD1	CATAGGVQETQYF	TGTGCCACAGCAGGGGGCGTCCAAGAGACCCAGTACTTC
few	TRBV6-2/TRBV6-3	TRBJ2-7	-	CASTRDGQTYEQYF	TGTGCCAGCACCCGGGATGGACAGACCTACGAGCAGTACTTC
many	TRBV5-1	TRBJ2-3	-	CASAAPDSTDTQYF	TGCGCCAGCGCCGCCCCGGACAGCACAGATACGCAGTATTTT
many	TRBV18	TRBJ1-1	-	CASSPLGPLNTEAFF	TGTGCCAGCTCACCCCTCGGCCCTTTGAACACTGAAGCTTTCTTT
many	TRBV5-1	TRBJ1-2	-	CASSLADNYGYTF	TGCGCCAGCAGCCTGGCAGATAACTATGGCTACACCTTC
many	TRBV11-3	TRBJ2-1	TRBD2	CASSDSLAGTYNEQFF	TGTGCCAGCAGCGACTCGCTAGCGGGTACCTACAATGAGCAGTTCTTC
many	TRBV3-1	TRBJ2-7	-	CASSQTFTYEQYF	TGTGCCAGCAGCCAGACATTTACCTACGAGCAGTACTTC
many	TRBV5-1	TRBJ1-1	-	CASSTGGVTEAFF	TGCGCCAGCAGCACCGGGGGTGTCACTGAAGCTTTCTTT
many	TRBV12-3/TRBV12-4	TRBJ1-1	-	CASSVRVFNTEAFF	TGTGCCAGCAGTGTGAGGGTTTTCAACACTGAAGCTTTCTTT
many	TRBV5-1	TRBJ2-3	-	CASSPSGTYTDTQYF	TGCGCCAGCAGCCCCAGCGGAACCTACACAGATACGCAGTATTTT
many	TRBV25-1	TRBJ2-7	-	CASMESYEQYF	TGTGCCAGCATGGAAAGCTACGAGCAGTACTTC
many	TRBV10-1	TRBJ2-2	-	CASSLPGRELFF	TGCGCCAGCAGCCTTCCCGGTAGGGAGCTGTTTTTT
many	TRBV20-1	TRBJ2-1	-	CSARARDFRDNEQFF	TGCAGTGCTAGAGCACGGGACTTCCGCGACAATGAGCAGTTCTTC
many	TRBV7-3	TRBJ2-2	-	CASSVENTGELFF	TGTGCCAGCAGCGTAGAGAACACCGGGGAGCTGTTTTTT
many	TRBV5-1	TRBJ2-1	TRBD1	CASSLEDRPRNEQFF	TGCGCCAGCAGCTTGGAGGACAGGCCAAGGAATGAGCAGTTCTTC